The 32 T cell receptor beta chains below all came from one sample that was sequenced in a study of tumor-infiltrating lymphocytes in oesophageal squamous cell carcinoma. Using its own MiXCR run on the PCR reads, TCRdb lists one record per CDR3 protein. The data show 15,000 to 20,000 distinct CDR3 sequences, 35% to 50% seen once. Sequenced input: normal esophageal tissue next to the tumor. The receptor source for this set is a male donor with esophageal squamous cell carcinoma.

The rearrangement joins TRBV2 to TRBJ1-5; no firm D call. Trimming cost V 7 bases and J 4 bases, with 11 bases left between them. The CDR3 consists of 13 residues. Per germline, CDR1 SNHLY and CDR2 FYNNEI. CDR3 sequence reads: CASNVRGNQPQHF. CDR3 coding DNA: TGTGCCAGCAATGTGAGAGGGAATCAGCCCCAGCATTTT.

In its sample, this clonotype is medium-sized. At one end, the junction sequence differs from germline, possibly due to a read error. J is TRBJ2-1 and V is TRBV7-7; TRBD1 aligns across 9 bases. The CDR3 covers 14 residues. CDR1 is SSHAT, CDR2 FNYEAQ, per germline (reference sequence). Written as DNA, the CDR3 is TGTGCTAGCAGTCGGGGACAGGGTGTCTATGAGCAGTTCTTC. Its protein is CASSRGQGVYEQFF. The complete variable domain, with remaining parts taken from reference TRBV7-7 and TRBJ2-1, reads GAGVSQSPRYKVTKRGQDVTLRCDPISSHATLYWYQQALGQGPEFLTYFNYEAQPDKSGLPSDRFSAERPEGSISTLTIQRTEQRDSAMYRCASSRGQGVYEQFFGPGTRLTVL.

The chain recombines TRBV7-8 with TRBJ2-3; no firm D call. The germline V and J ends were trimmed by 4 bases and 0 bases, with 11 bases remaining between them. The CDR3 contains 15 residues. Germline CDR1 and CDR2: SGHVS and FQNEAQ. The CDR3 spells CASSSFGFSTDTQYF. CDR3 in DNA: TGTGCCAGCAGCTCTTTCGGGTTTAGCACAGATACGCAGTATTTT.

The CDR3 sequence is CASSIRGSNTEAFF. The CDR3 nucleotides are TGTGCCAGCAGCATCAGGGGGTCGAACACTGAAGCTTTCTTT. The rearrangement links TRBV6-1 to TRBJ1-1; 7 positions agree with TRBD1. CDR1 is MNHNS and CDR2 is SASEGT in the germline V gene. The junction had 5 bases not matched to a gene; V was cut back by 6 bases and J by 1 base. This CDR3 spans 14 amino acids.

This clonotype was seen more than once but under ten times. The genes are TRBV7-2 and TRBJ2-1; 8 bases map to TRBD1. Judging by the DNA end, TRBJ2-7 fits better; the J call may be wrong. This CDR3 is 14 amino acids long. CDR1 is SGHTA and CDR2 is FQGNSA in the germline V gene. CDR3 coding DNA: TGTGCCAGCAGGGAGACCGGGACAGGCCCCGAGCAGTACTTC. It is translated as CASRETGTGPEQYF.

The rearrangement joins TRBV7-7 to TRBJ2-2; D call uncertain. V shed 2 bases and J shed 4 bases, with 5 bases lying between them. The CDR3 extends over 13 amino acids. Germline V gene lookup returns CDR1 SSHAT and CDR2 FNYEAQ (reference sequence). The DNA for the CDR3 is TGTGCCAGCAGCTTAAGGCCCACCGGGGAGCTGTTTTTT. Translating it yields CASSLRPTGELFF.

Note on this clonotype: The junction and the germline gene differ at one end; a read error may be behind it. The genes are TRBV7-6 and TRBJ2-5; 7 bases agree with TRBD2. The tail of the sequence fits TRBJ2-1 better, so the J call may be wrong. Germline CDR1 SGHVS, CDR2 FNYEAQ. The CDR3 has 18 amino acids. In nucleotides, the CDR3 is TGTGCTAGCAGCTTAGCGGGCAGCCGATTAACGAGCTACAATGAGCAGTTCTTC. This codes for CASSLAGSRLTSYNEQFF.

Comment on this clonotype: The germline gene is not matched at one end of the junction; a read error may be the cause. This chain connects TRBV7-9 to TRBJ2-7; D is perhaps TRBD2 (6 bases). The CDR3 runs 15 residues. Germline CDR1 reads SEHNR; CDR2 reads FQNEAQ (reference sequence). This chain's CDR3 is CASSLEGRVESPLHF. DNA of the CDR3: TGTGCCAGCAGCTTGGAGGGCAGGGTCGAATCACCCCTCCACTTC. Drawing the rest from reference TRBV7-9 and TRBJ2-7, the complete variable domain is DTGVSQNPRHKITKRGQNVTFRCDPISEHNRLYWYRQTLGQGPEFLTYFQNEAQLEKSRLLSDRFSAERPKGSFSTLEIQRTEQGDSAMYLCASSLEGRVESPLHFGPGTRLTVT.

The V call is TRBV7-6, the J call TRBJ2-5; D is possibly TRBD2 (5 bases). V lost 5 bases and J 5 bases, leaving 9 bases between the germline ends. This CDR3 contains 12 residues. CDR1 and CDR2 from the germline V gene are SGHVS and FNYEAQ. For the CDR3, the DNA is TGTGCCAGCAGCCCGGACTTGGAGACCCAGTACTTC. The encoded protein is CASSPDLETQYF.

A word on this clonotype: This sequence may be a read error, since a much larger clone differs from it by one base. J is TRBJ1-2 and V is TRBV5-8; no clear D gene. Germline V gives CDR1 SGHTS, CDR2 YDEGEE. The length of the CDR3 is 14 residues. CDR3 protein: CASSLGAEAYSYTF. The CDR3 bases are TGTGCCAGCAGCTTGGGGGCCGAAGCCTATAGCTACACCTTC.

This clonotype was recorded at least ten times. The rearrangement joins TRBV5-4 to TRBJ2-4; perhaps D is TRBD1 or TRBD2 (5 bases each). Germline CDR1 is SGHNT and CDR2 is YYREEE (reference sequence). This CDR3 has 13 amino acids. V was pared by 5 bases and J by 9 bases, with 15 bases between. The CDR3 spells CASRQTAEGIQYF. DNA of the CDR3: TGTGCCAGCAGACAGACAGCCGAGGGCATTCAGTACTTC.

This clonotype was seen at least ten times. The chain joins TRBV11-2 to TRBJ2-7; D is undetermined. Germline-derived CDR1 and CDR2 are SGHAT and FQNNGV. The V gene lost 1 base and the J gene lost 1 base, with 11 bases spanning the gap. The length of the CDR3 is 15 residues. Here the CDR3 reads CASSLVVGRSYEQYF. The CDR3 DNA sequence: TGTGCCAGCAGCTTAGTGGTGGGTAGGTCCTACGAGCAGTACTTC. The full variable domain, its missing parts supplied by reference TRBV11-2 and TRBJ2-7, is EAGVAQSPRYKIIEKRQSVAFWCNPISGHATLYWYQQILGQGPKLLIQFQNNGVVDDSQLPKDRFSAERLKGVDSTLKIQPAKLEDSAVYLCASSLVVGRSYEQYFGPGTRLTVT.

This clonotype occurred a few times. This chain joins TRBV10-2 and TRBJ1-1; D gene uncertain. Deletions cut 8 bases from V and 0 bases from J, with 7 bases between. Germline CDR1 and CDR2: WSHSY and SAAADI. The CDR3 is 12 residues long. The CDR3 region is CASGDMNTEAFF. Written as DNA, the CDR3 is TGCGCCAGCGGAGATATGAACACTGAAGCTTTCTTT.

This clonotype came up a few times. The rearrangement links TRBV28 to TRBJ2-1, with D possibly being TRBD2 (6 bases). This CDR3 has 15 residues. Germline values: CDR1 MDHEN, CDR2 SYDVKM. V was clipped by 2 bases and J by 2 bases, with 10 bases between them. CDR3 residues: CASSLGGSTYNEQFF. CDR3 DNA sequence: TGTGCCAGCAGTTTAGGAGGGAGCACCTACAATGAGCAGTTCTTC.

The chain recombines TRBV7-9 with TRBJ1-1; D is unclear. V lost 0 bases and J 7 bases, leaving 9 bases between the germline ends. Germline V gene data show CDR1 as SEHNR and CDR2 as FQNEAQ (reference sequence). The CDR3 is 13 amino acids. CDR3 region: CASSLAPTREAFF. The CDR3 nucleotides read TGTGCCAGCAGCTTAGCTCCGACCCGTGAAGCTTTCTTT.

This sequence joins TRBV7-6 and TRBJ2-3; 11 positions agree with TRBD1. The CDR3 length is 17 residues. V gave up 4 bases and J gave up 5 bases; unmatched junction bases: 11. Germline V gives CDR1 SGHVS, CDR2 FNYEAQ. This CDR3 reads CASSSPRGQGAGDTQYF. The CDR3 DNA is TGTGCCAGCAGCTCCCCTCGTGGACAGGGGGCTGGAGATACGCAGTATTTT.

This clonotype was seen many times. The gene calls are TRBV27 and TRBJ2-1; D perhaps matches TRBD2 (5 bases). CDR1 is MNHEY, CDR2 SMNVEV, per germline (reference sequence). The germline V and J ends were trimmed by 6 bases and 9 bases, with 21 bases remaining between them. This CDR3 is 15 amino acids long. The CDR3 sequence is CASRPRPGFYGEQFF. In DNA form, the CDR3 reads TGTGCCAGCAGGCCCCGTCCGGGATTCTACGGTGAGCAGTTCTTC.

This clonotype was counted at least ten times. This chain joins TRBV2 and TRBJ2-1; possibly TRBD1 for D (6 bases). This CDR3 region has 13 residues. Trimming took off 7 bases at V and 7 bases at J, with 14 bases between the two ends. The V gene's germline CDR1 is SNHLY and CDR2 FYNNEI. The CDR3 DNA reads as TGTGCCAGCAAGGCAGGGGCCGTTAATGAGCAGTTCTTC. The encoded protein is CASKAGAVNEQFF. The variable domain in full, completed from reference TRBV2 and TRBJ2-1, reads EPEVTQTPSHQVTQMGQEVILRCVPISNHLYFYWYRQILGQKVEFLVSFYNNEISEKSEIFDDQFSVERPDGSNFTLKIRSTKLEDSAMYFCASKAGAVNEQFFGPGTRLTVL.

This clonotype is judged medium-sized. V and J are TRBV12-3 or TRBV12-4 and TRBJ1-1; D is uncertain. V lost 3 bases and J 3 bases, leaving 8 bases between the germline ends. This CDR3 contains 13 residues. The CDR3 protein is CASSFNWDTEAFF. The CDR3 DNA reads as TGTGCCAGCAGTTTCAATTGGGACACTGAAGCTTTCTTT.

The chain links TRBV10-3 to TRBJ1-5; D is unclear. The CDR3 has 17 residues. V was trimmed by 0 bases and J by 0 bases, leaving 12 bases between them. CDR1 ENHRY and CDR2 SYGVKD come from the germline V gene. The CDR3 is CAISESKAGYSNQPQHF. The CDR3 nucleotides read TGTGCCATCAGTGAGTCGAAGGCTGGGTATAGCAATCAGCCCCAGCATTTT.

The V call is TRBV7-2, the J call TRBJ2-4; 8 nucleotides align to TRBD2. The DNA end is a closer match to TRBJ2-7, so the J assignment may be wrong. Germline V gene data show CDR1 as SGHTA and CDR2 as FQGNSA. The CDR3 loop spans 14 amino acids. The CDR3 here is CASRPGGGSYEQYF. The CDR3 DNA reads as TGTGCCAGCAGACCCGGGGGGGGGTCCTACGAGCAGTACTTC.

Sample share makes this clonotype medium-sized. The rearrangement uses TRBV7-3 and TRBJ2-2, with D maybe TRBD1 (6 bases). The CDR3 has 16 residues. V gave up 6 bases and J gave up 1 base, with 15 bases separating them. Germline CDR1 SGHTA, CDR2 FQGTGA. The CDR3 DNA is TGTGCCAGCAGATTCGCCATGGGACAGAACACCGGGGAGCTGTTTTTT. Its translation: CASRFAMGQNTGELFF.

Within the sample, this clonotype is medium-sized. The CDR3 is CASSYRLAYEQYF. In DNA, the CDR3 is TGTGCCAGCAGTTACCGTCTTGCCTACGAGCAGTACTTC. V gene TRBV6-6 combines with J gene TRBJ2-7; D gene uncertain. Germline CDR1 is MNHNY and CDR2 is SVGAGI (reference sequence). The CDR3 loop spans 13 amino acids. V dropped 2 bases and J dropped 2 bases, with 7 bases sitting between them.

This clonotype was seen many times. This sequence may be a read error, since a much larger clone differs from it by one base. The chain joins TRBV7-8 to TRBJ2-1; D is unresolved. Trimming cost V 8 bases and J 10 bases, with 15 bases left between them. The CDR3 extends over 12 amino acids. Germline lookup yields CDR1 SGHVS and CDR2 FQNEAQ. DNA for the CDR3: TGTGCCAGCGGGCACCTTTTGAACGAGCAGTTCTTC. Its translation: CASGHLLNEQFF.

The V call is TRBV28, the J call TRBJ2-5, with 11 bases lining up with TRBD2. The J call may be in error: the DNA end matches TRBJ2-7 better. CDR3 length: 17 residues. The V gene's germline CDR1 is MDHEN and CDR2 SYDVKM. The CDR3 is CASSPPLAGGPSYEQYF. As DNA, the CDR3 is TGTGCCAGCTCGCCACCTTTAGCGGGGGGGCCCTCCTACGAGCAGTACTTC.

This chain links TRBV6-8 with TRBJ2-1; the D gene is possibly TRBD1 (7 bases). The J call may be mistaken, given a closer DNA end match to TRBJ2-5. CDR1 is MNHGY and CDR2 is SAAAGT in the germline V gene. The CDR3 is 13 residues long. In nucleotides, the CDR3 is TGTGCCATTACTCAGGGGGGACAAGAGACCCAGTACTTC. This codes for CAITQGGQETQYF.

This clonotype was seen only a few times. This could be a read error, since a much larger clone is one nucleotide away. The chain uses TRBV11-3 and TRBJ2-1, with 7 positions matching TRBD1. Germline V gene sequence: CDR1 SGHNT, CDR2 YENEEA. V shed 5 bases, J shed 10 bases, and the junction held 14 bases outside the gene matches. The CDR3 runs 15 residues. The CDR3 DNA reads TGTGCCAGCAGCCCTTACAGGGGCCGCGGCTACGAGCAGTTCTTC. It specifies CASSPYRGRGYEQFF.

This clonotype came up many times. The CDR3 sequence: CASSFNRANNEQYF. The CDR3, as DNA: TGTGCCAGCAGTTTTAACCGGGCTAACAATGAGCAGTACTTC. This sequence joins TRBV6-1 and TRBJ2-7; D is uncertain. The V gene lost 5 bases and the J gene lost 7 bases, with 18 bases spanning the gap. The germline CDR1 and CDR2 sequences are MNHNS and SASEGT. The CDR3 consists of 14 residues.

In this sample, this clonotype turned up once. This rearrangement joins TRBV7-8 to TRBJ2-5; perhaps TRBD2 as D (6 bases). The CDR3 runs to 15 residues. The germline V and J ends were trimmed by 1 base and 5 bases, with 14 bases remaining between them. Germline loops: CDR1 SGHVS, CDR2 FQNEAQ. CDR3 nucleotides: TGTGCCAGCAGCTTAGAGTTCGGCGGGGAGGAGACCCAGTACTTC. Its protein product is CASSLEFGGEETQYF.

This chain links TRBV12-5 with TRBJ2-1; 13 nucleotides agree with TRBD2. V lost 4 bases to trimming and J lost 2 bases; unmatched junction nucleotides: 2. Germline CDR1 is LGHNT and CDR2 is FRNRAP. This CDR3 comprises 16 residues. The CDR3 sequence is CASGSGTSGTYNEQFF. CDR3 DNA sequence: TGTGCTAGTGGTTCGGGGACTAGCGGGACCTACAATGAGCAGTTCTTC.

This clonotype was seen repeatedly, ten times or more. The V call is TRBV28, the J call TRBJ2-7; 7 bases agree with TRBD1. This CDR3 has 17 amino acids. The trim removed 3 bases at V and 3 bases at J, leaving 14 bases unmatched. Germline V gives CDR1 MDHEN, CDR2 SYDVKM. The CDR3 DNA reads TGTGCCAGCAGTTTCGCCCAACCGGGACAGACCATCTACGAGCAGTACTTC. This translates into CASSFAQPGQTIYEQYF.

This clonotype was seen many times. The CDR3 region has the DNA TGCGCCAGCAGCTTGGCCTTGACCAACGAGCAGTTCTTC. Translation gives CASSLALTNEQFF. V and J are TRBV5-1 and TRBJ2-1; D gene uncertain. The germline gives CDR1 SGHRS, CDR2 YFSETQ. The CDR3 runs 13 residues. V dropped 0 bases and J dropped 10 bases, with 11 bases sitting between them.